The entry that follows covers one T cell receptor (beta chain) sequence. This sample is drawn from a study of shared clonotypes between healthy human individuals. Turning to the study itself: The cohort comprised a couple of women and a few men. Their ages spanned 18 to 49 years. Each donor's CD8 memory used one plate, CD8 naive two, each CD4 subset three.

Sorted-subset replicate PCR reactions contained 200 ng DNA, corresponding to approximately 30,000 T cell genomes. Libraries were prepared by immunoSEQ multiplex PCR; TCRdb keeps only in-frame clonotypes and omits some of them. Of about 770,000 clones listed, just under 75% are singletons. V lost 2 bases to trimming and J lost 0 bases, with 13 bases between them. Germline CDR1 SNHLY, CDR2 FYNNEI. The CDR3 has 16 amino acids. This receptor was taken from a young woman in good health. The rearrangement links TRBV2 to TRBJ1-1; D is perhaps TRBD1 (5 bases). What was sequenced was memory CD4+ T cells sorted from blood. Subset here: CD45RA-negative fraction. The CDR3 nucleotides read TGTGCCAGCAGTGAATTGGGGGGGGTTTTGAACACTGAAGCTTTCTTT. Its protein is CASSELGGVLNTEAFF.